One sample yielded the 27 T cell receptor beta chains listed below, sequenced in a study of shared clonotypes between healthy human individuals (dated by TCRdb to about 2020). Libraries were constructed by the immunoSEQ multiplex PCR assay. TCRdb stores this immuneACCESS table with in-frame sequences only. Part of the clones is absent; in the studies checked, under half of the shortfall reflects unresolved V genes, and no reason is known for the rest. Across this sample there are 450,000 to 600,000 clones, with around 80% seen only once. The ten largest clonotypes hold about 12% of the sample. Specimen: PBMCs. The origin of the receptors is a middle-aged woman in good health. Some clones in this sample may be carry-over from other donors' samples.

This clone has just a few counts. The chain combines TRBV28 with TRBJ1-3; no firm D call. Germline CDR1 MDHEN, CDR2 SYDVKM. The CDR3 is 15 residues long. The ends were cut back, 7 bases at V and 0 bases at J, with 13 bases in the middle. As DNA, the CDR3 is TGTGCCAGCAAACTACGTCAGGTCTCTGGAAACACCATATATTTT. Amino acid sequence: CASKLRQVSGNTIYF.

The V and J genes are TRBV4-2 and TRBJ2-1; 12 bases match TRBD2. Germline V gene lookup returns CDR1 LGHNA and CDR2 YNFKEQ. This CDR3 has 15 amino acids. J gave up 8 bases and V 5 bases, and 7 bases lay outside the gene matches. CDR3 DNA sequence: TGTGCCAGCAGCTTGCCTAGCGGGAGGGTCTATGAGCAGTTCTTC. It codes for CASSLPSGRVYEQFF.

The chain links TRBV28 to TRBJ2-6; 9 bases align to TRBD1. The CDR3 extends over 15 amino acids. Germline V gives CDR1 MDHEN, CDR2 SYDVKM. The junction had 3 bases not matched to a gene; V was cut back by 6 bases and J by 3 bases. CDR3 coding DNA: TGTGCCAGCAGCAACAGGGGGCTTGGGGCCAACGTCCTGACTTTC. Translation gives CASSNRGLGANVLTF.

The chain carries TRBV18 and TRBJ2-7; 9 nucleotides line up with TRBD2. The CDR3 extends over 15 amino acids. The junction had 8 bases not matched to a gene; V was cut back by 3 bases and J by 5 bases. The germline V gene encodes CDR1 KGHSH and CDR2 LQKENI. The CDR3 sequence is CASSPPGLAAHEQYF. Written as DNA, the CDR3 is TGTGCCAGCTCACCTCCGGGACTAGCAGCCCACGAGCAGTACTTC.

This chain uses TRBV11-2 with TRBJ1-1; TRBD1 is a possible D gene (5 bases). The CDR3 extends over 13 amino acids. V shed 7 bases and J shed 4 bases, with 13 bases lying between them. Germline V gene data show CDR1 as SGHAT and CDR2 as FQNNGV. CDR3 nucleotide sequence: TGTGCCAGCAAGGACCTAAGGGGCACTGAAGCTTTCTTT. This sequence encodes CASKDLRGTEAFF.

The table lists this clone with a few counts. Different DNA sequences within this sample yield the same CDR3. V and J are TRBV5-1 and TRBJ2-1; D assignment may be TRBD1 or TRBD2 (6 bases each). Trimming shortened V by 1 base and J by 8 bases, and 7 bases separated the two germline ends. Germline V CDR1 and CDR2: SGHRS, YFSETQ. CDR3 length: 12 residues. CDR3 in amino acids: CASSLRGDEQFF. Written as DNA, the CDR3 is TGCGCCAGCAGCTTGAGGGGGGATGAGCAGTTCTTC.

The chain joins TRBV28 to TRBJ1-5, with TRBD1 as a possible D gene (5 bases). V was shortened by 0 bases and J by 4 bases, with 10 bases between the two germline ends. Germline V gene sequence: CDR1 MDHEN, CDR2 SYDVKM. This CDR3 is 15 amino acids long. CDR3 loop: CASSLWARANQPQHF. The CDR3 DNA is TGTGCCAGCAGTTTATGGGCCAGGGCGAATCAGCCCCAGCATTTT.

This chain uses TRBV2 with TRBJ2-6; no definite D call. V lost 6 bases, J lost 2 bases, and 5 bases lay in between. The CDR3 extends over 13 amino acids. In germline, CDR1 is SNHLY, CDR2 FYNNEI. CDR3 sequence reads: CASSPTGANVLTF. CDR3 sequence (DNA): TGTGCCAGCAGCCCCACTGGGGCCAACGTCCTGACTTTC. Using reference TRBV2 and TRBJ2-6 for the parts outside the CDR3, the full variable domain is EPEVTQTPSHQVTQMGQEVILRCVPISNHLYFYWYRQILGQKVEFLVSFYNNEISEKSEIFDDQFSVERPDGSNFTLKIRSTKLEDSAMYFCASSPTGANVLTFGAGSRLTVL.

In its sample, this clone was seen once. V gene TRBV27 combines with J gene TRBJ1-5; D is possibly TRBD1 (5 bases). The CDR3 consists of 15 residues. V gave up 8 bases and J gave up 0 bases, with 14 bases separating them. The germline V gene encodes CDR1 MNHEY and CDR2 SMNVEV (reference sequence). The CDR3 sequence is CASGGAGYSNQPQHF. The CDR3 DNA is TGTGCCAGCGGCGGGGCTGGTTATAGCAATCAGCCCCAGCATTTT.

The chain links TRBV28 to TRBJ1-4; D is unresolved. Trimming pared 7 bases from V and 10 bases from J, leaving 22 bases between. CDR1 and CDR2 from the germline V gene are MDHEN and SYDVKM. This CDR3 comprises 15 residues. CDR3 nucleotides: TGTGCCAGCACCCCGACCGGCACTTTCGGTGGAAAACTGTTTTTT. Amino acids: CASTPTGTFGGKLFF.

V and J are TRBV11-2 and TRBJ2-7, with D possibly being TRBD1 or TRBD2 (5 bases each). The CDR3 runs 15 residues. V was pared by 3 bases and J by 4 bases, with 16 bases between. Germline V gene lookup returns CDR1 SGHAT and CDR2 FQNNGV. CDR3 region: CASSFSGTAYYEQYF. As DNA, the CDR3 is TGTGCCAGCAGCTTTTCGGGGACCGCTTATTACGAGCAGTACTTC.

The J gene is TRBJ2-1, the V gene TRBV29-1; 10 bases agree with TRBD1. This CDR3 has 14 residues. Germline CDR1 and CDR2: SQVTM and ANQGSEA. J lost 6 bases, V lost 4 bases, and 6 bases had no gene match. The CDR3: CSVGVGTGVNEQFF. In nucleotides, the CDR3 is TGCAGCGTTGGGGTTGGGACAGGGGTCAATGAGCAGTTCTTC.

The chain joins TRBV7-8 to TRBJ2-2; D gene uncertain. The V gene lost 1 base and the J gene lost 2 bases, with 11 bases spanning the gap. The length of the CDR3 is 16 residues. CDR1 and CDR2 from the germline V gene are SGHVS and FQNEAQ. CDR3 sequence (DNA): TGTGCCAGCAGCTTAGGTGAGGAGATAAACACCGGGGAGCTGTTTTTT. Protein: CASSLGEEINTGELFF.

This chain links TRBV7-8 with TRBJ1-2; D is perhaps TRBD1 (5 bases). The CDR3 runs to 14 residues. V dropped 5 bases and J dropped 8 bases, with 18 bases sitting between them. From germline, CDR1 is SGHVS and CDR2 FQNEAQ. The CDR3 loop is CASSVGTQGSGYTF. CDR3 coding DNA: TGTGCCAGCAGCGTAGGGACCCAGGGATCCGGCTACACCTTC.

The genes are TRBV2 and TRBJ2-3; D unclear. V dropped 2 bases and J dropped 10 bases, with 16 bases sitting between them. This CDR3 has 14 amino acids. Germline V gene data show CDR1 as SNHLY and CDR2 as FYNNEI. The CDR3 here is CASSERVTVSAQYF. The CDR3 DNA reads TGTGCCAGCAGTGAACGGGTAACGGTCTCTGCGCAGTATTTT.

This clone appeared a single time. The chain joins TRBV6-5 to TRBJ2-7; 15 bases align to TRBD2. The ends lost 5 bases at V and 3 bases at J; junction bases unmatched: 2. The CDR3 spans 15 residues. CDR1 MNHEY and CDR2 SVGAGI come from the germline V gene. The CDR3 DNA is TGTGCCAGCAGTCGGGGACTAGCGGGAGGCTACGAGCAGTACTTC. It yields the protein CASSRGLAGGYEQYF.

This chain links TRBV5-5 with TRBJ1-6, with a weak D call TRBD1 (6 bases). V was trimmed by 1 base and J by 9 bases, leaving 11 bases between them. From germline, CDR1 is SGHKS and CDR2 YYEKEE (reference sequence). This CDR3 region has 14 residues. CDR3 loop: CASSLQGGRSPLHF. CDR3 nucleotides: TGTGCCAGCAGCTTGCAAGGGGGGCGTTCACCCCTCCACTTT.

This chain uses TRBV4-1 with TRBJ2-5; 8 bases map to TRBD2. The CDR3 loop spans 16 amino acids. The germline CDR1 and CDR2 sequences are MGHRA and YSYEKL. The V gene end was trimmed by 1 base and the J gene end by 5 bases; junction bases not matched to a gene: 9. This chain's CDR3 is CASSQGLGTSLETQYF. The CDR3 bases are TGCGCCAGCAGCCAAGGACTTGGGACTAGTTTGGAGACCCAGTACTTC.

V gene TRBV9 combines with J gene TRBJ2-2; 7 positions agree with TRBD2. The CDR3 consists of 17 residues. With 3 bases clipped from V and 0 bases from J, the junction kept 8 bases outside the gene matches. Germline V gene data show CDR1 as SGDLS and CDR2 as YYNGEE. CDR3: CASSASGGGANTGELFF. For the CDR3, the DNA is TGTGCCAGCAGCGCTAGTGGGGGAGGGGCGAACACCGGGGAGCTGTTTTTT.

About this clone itself: A read error may account for a junction end that differs from germline. The chain couples TRBV7-7 to TRBJ2-2; D not certain. Per the germline V gene, CDR1 is SSHAT and CDR2 is FNYEAQ (reference sequence). The CDR3 is 13 amino acids. CDR3 nucleotides: TGTGCTAGCAGCTTAGTGTCCACCGGGGAGCTGTTTTTT. Protein product: CASSLVSTGELFF.

The chain couples TRBV30 to TRBJ1-1; D is possibly TRBD1 (6 bases). Trimming cost V 3 bases and J 6 bases, with 20 bases left between them. This CDR3 contains 15 residues. CDR1 is GTSNPN, CDR2 SVGIG, per germline (reference sequence). The CDR3 DNA is TGTGCCTGGAGAAGGCCCCAAGGGGGGTACTCTGAAGCTTTCTTT. Translating it yields CAWRRPQGGYSEAFF.

The chain uses TRBV5-5 and TRBJ2-7; 9 positions agree with TRBD2. Germline V gives CDR1 SGHKS, CDR2 YYEKEE (reference sequence). The CDR3 runs 16 residues. V lost 0 bases and J lost 0; bases outside the gene matches: 4. The CDR3 region has the DNA TGTGCCAGCAGCTTGGCCGCTAGCGGGACCTCCTACGAGCAGTACTTC. Amino acid sequence: CASSLAASGTSYEQYF.

The chain carries TRBV18 and TRBJ2-3; D unclear. The CDR3 runs to 16 residues. The ends were cut back, 0 bases at V and 1 base at J, with 11 bases in the middle. Germline V gene data show CDR1 as KGHSH and CDR2 as LQKENI. The CDR3 sequence: CASSPPTWAGTDTQYF. The CDR3 DNA reads TGTGCCAGCTCACCACCTACTTGGGCGGGCACAGATACGCAGTATTTT.

This clone was picked up one time. This chain joins TRBV5-1 and TRBJ2-1, with D unresolved. The CDR3 sequence is 13 residues long. Deletions cut 0 bases from V and 4 bases from J, with 5 bases between. Germline CDR1 SGHRS, CDR2 YFSETQ. DNA for the CDR3: TGCGCCAGCAGCTTGGCCAGTTACAATGAGCAGTTCTTC. Protein product: CASSLASYNEQFF.

V usage is TRBV30 and J usage is TRBJ2-5, with D perhaps TRBD1 (7 bases). This CDR3 is 13 amino acids long. V lost 2 bases and J lost 4, with 11 bases in between. Germline CDR1 GTSNPN, CDR2 SVGIG (reference sequence). For the CDR3, the DNA is TGTGCCTGGAGTTTTCAGGGGGGAGAGACCCAGTACTTC. It is translated as CAWSFQGGETQYF. Together with reference TRBV30 and TRBJ2-5, the CDR3 gives the full variable domain: SQTIHQWPATLVQPVGSPLSLECTVEGTSNPNLYWYRQAAGRGLQLLFYSVGIGQISSEVPQNLSASRPQDRQFILSSKKLLLSDSGFYLCAWSFQGGETQYFGPGTRLLVL.

The chain uses TRBV27 and TRBJ2-7; 9 bases fit TRBD1. The CDR3 is made up of 17 amino acids. Losses at the gene ends were 4 bases for V and 1 base for J; bases not matched to a gene: 11. Germline lookup yields CDR1 MNHEY and CDR2 SMNVEV (reference sequence). The CDR3 DNA reads as TGTGCCAGCAGTTACACACTACAGGGGGCGGGTTCCTACGAGCAGTACTTC. Translation gives CASSYTLQGAGSYEQYF.

J is TRBJ2-5 and V is TRBV27; 9 bases match TRBD1. The CDR3 runs 13 residues. V was clipped by 6 bases and J by 5 bases; unmatched bases: 4. CDR1 MNHEY and CDR2 SMNVEV come from the germline V gene (reference sequence). The CDR3 bases are TGTGCCAGCAGACAGGGGGCAGTTGAGACCCAGTACTTC. This sequence encodes CASRQGAVETQYF.